The 3 T cell receptor beta chains presented below share a single source sample, sequenced in a study of OX40 agonist ivuxolimab in advanced cancers. Library preparation was by the immunoSEQ multiplex PCR assay. TCRdb stores this immuneACCESS table with in-frame sequences only. Part of the clones is absent; in the studies checked, under half of the shortfall reflects unresolved V genes, and no reason is known for the rest. For this sample there are 60,000 to 70,000 clones; around 87% appear just once. The ten biggest clones cover roughly 2.7% of the sample. Sequenced here: CD4+ or CD8+ T cells sorted from blood, sampled in a trial of the OX40 agonist ivuxolimab. All receptors come from an adult with an advanced solid tumor such as melanoma, head and neck, liver or kidney cancer.

The chain recombines TRBV7-8 with TRBJ1-6; weak D call: TRBD1 (5 bases). V lost 0 bases to trimming and J lost 7 bases, with 10 bases between them. Per germline, CDR1 SGHVS and CDR2 FQNEAQ. This CDR3 has 15 residues. This chain's CDR3 is CASSLALGPNSPLHF. The CDR3 nucleotides are TGTGCCAGCAGCTTAGCGCTGGGACCCAATTCACCCCTCCACTTT.

This clone has only a few counts. The chain is built from TRBV28 and TRBJ1-2; D gene uncertain. Germline assignment: CDR1 MDHEN and CDR2 SYDVKM. The CDR3 contains 12 residues. Deletions cut 2 bases from V and 8 bases from J, with 9 bases between. CDR3 in amino acids: CASSLARWGYTF. As DNA, the CDR3 is TGTGCCAGCAGTTTAGCCCGTTGGGGCTACACCTTC.

This clone has only a few counts. V and J are TRBV7-3 and TRBJ1-1; the D gene is possibly TRBD1 (6 bases). The V end was cut by 1 base, the J end by 6 bases, with 15 bases between. The CDR3 is made up of 15 amino acids. Germline values: CDR1 SGHTA, CDR2 FQGTGA. The CDR3 sequence is CASSLNGRGVAEAFF. The CDR3 DNA sequence: TGTGCCAGCAGCTTAAACGGCAGGGGAGTGGCTGAAGCTTTCTTT.